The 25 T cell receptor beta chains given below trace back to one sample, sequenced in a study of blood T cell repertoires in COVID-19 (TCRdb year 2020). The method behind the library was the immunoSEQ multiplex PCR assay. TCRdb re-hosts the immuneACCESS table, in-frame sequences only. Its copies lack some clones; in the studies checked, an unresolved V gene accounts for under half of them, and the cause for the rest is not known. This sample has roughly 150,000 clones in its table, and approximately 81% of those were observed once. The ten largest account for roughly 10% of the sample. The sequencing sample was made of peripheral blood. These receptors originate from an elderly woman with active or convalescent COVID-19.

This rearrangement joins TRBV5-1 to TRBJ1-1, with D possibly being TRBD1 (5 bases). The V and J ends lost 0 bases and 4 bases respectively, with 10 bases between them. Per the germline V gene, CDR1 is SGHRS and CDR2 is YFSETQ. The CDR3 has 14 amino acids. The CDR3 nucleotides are TGCGCCAGCAGCTTGGTAAGGGGAAGCACTGAAGCTTTCTTT. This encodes CASSLVRGSTEAFF.

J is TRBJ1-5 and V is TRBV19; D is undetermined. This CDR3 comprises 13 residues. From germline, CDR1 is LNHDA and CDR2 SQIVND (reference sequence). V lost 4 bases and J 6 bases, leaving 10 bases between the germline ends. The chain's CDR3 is CASSTGTSQPQHF. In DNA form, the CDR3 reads TGTGCCAGTAGTACCGGTACCTCTCAGCCCCAGCATTTT.

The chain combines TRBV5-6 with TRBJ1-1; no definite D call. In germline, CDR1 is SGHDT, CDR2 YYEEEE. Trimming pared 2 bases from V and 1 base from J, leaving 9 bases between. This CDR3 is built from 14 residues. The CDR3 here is CASSFREANTEAFF. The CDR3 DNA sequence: TGTGCCAGCAGCTTTCGGGAGGCGAACACTGAAGCTTTCTTT.

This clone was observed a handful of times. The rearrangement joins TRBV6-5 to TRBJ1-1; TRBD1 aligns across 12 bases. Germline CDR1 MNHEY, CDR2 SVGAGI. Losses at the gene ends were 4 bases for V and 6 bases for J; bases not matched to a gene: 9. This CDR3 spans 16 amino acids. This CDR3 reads CASSSYPGQGAAEAFF. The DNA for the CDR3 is TGTGCCAGCAGTTCATATCCGGGACAGGGGGCCGCTGAAGCTTTCTTT.

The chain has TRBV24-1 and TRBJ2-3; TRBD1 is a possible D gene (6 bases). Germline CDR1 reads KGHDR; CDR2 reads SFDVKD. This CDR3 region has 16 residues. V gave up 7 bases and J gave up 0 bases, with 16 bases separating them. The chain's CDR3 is CATSPGVVVSTDTQYF. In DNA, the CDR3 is TGTGCCACCAGCCCAGGGGTGGTAGTTAGCACAGATACGCAGTATTTT.

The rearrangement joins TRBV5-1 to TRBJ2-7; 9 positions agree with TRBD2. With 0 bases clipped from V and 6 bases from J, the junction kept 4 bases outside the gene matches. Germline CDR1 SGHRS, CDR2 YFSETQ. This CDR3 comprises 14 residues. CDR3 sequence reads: CASSLASGEGEQYF. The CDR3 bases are TGCGCCAGCAGCTTGGCTAGCGGGGAGGGCGAGCAGTACTTC.

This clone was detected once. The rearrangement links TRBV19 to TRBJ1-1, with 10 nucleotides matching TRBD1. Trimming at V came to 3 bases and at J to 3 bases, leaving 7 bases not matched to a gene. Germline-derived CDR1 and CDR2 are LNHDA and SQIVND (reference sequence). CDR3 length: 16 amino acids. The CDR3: CASSIRTGGGHTEAFF. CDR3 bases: TGTGCCAGTAGTATCAGGACAGGGGGAGGTCACACTGAAGCTTTCTTT.

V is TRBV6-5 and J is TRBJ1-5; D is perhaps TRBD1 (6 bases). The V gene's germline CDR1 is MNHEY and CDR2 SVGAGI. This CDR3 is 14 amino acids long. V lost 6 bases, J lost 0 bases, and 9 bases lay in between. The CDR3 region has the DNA TGTGCCAGCAGACAGGGCTATAGCAATCAGCCCCAGCATTTT. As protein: CASRQGYSNQPQHF.

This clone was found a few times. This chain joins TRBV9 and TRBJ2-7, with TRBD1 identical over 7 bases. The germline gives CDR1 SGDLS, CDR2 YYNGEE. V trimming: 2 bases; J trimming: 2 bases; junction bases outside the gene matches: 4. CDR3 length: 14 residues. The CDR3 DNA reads TGTGCCAGCAGCGTCGACAGGGCGCCCTACGAGCAGTACTTC. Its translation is CASSVDRAPYEQYF.

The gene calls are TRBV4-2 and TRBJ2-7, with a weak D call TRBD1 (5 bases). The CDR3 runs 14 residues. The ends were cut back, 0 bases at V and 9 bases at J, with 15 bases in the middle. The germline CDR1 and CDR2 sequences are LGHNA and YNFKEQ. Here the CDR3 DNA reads TGTGCCAGCAGCCAAGATTCCAGGGTGAGAGTGCAGTACTTC. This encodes CASSQDSRVRVQYF.

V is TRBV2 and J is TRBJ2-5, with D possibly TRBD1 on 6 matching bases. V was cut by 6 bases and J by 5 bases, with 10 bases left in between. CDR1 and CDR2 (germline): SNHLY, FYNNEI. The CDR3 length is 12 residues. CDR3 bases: TGTGCCAGCAGCATGAGGGGGGAGACCCAGTACTTC. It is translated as CASSMRGETQYF.

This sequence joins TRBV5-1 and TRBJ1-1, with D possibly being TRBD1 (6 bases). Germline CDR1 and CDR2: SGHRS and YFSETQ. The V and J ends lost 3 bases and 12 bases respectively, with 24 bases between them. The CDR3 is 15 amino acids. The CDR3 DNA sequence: TGCGCCAGCAGCTCTTTGGGGGCGGGGGCAGGGGAATCTTTCTTT. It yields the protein CASSSLGAGAGESFF.

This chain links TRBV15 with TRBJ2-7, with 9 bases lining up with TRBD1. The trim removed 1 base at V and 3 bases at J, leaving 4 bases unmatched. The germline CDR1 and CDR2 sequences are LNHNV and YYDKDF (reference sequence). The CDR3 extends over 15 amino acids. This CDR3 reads CATSRGRDRDYEQYF. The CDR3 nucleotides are TGTGCCACCAGCAGAGGCCGGGACAGGGACTACGAGCAGTACTTC.

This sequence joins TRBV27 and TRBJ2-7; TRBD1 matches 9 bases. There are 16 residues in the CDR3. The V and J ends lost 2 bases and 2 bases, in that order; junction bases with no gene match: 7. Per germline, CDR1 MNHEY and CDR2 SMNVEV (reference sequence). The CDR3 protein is CASSLHTTGGTYEQYF. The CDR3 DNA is TGTGCCAGCAGTTTACATACGACAGGGGGGACCTACGAGCAGTACTTC.

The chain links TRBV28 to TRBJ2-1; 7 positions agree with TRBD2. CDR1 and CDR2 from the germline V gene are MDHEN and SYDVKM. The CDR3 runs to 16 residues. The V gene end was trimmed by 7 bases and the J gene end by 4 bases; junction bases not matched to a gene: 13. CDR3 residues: CASTTPAGTTYNEQFF. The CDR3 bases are TGTGCCAGCACTACCCCTGCGGGGACTACATACAATGAGCAGTTCTTC.

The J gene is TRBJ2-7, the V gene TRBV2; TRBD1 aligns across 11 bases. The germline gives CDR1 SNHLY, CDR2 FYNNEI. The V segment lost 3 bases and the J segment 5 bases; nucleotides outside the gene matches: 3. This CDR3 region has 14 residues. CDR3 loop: CASSEGQGEDEQYF. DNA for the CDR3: TGTGCCAGCAGTGAGGGACAGGGGGAGGACGAGCAGTACTTC.

This CDR3 reads CASSSGGAADTQYF. The CDR3 DNA reads TGCGCCAGCAGCTCGGGGGGAGCGGCAGATACGCAGTATTTT. The chain has TRBV10-2 and TRBJ2-3, with 7 bases lining up with TRBD2. Germline trimming cut 6 bases from V and 4 bases from J; bases unmatched to any gene: 7. This CDR3 is built from 14 residues. In germline, CDR1 is WSHSY, CDR2 SAAADI.

In DNA, the CDR3 is TGTGCCAGCAGCTTAGGGGTTAGCGGGTACTCCTACGAGCAGTACTTC. It is translated as CASSLGVSGYSYEQYF. The rearrangement joins TRBV7-2 to TRBJ2-7, with 7 bases fitting TRBD2. The CDR3 contains 16 residues. Germline CDR1 and CDR2: SGHTA and FQGNSA. The V segment lost 1 base and the J segment 0 bases; nucleotides outside the gene matches: 6.

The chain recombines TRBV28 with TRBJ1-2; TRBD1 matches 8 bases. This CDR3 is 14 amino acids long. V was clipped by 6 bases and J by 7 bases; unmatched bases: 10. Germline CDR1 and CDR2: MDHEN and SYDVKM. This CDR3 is CASSSGQGSGGYTF. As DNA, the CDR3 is TGTGCCAGCAGCTCTGGACAGGGCTCAGGTGGCTACACCTTC.

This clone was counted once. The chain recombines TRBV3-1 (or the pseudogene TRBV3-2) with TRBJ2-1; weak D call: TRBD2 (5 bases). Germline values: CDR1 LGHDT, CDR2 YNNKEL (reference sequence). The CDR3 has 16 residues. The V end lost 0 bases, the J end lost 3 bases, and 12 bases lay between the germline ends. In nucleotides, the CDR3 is TGTGCCAGCAGCCAAGAAGGAGCGGCTAACTACAATGAGCAGTTCTTC. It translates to CASSQEGAANYNEQFF.

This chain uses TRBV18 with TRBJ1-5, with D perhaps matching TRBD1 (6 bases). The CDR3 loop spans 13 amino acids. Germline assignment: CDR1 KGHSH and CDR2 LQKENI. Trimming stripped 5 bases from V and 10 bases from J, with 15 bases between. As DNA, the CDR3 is TGTGCCAGCTCAGATCAGGGGTTGAAACCCCAGCATTTT. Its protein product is CASSDQGLKPQHF.

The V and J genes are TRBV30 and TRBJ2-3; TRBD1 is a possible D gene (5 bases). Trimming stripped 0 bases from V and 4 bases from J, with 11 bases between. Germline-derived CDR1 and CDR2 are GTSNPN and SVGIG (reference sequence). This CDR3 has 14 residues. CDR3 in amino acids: CAWSVFQGADTQYF. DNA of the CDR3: TGTGCCTGGAGTGTATTTCAGGGTGCAGATACGCAGTATTTT. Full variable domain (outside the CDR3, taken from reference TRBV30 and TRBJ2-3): SQTIHQWPATLVQPVGSPLSLECTVEGTSNPNLYWYRQAAGRGLQLLFYSVGIGQISSEVPQNLSASRPQDRQFILSSKKLLLSDSGFYLCAWSVFQGADTQYFGPGTRLTVL.

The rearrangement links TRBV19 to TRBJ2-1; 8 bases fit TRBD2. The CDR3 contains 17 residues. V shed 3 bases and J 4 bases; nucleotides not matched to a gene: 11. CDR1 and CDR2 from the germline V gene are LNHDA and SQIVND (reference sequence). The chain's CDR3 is CASSMGSRSGAYNEQFF. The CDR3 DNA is TGTGCCAGTAGTATGGGTAGTCGTAGCGGGGCATACAATGAGCAGTTCTTC.

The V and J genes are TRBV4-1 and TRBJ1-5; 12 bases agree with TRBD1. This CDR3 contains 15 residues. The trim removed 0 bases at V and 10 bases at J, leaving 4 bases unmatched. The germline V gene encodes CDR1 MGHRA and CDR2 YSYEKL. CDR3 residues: CASSQEGQGAFPQHF. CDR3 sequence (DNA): TGCGCCAGCAGCCAAGAGGGACAGGGGGCTTTTCCCCAGCATTTT.

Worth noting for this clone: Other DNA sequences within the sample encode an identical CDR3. CDR3 in DNA: TGTGCCAGCTCACCACCCGGACAGGGGCAAAAACTGTTTTTT. It specifies CASSPPGQGQKLFF. The chain combines TRBV18 with TRBJ1-4, with 9 positions matching TRBD1. Trimming cost V 0 bases and J 9 bases; bases outside gene matches: 2. This CDR3 has 14 amino acids. Germline V CDR1 and CDR2: KGHSH, LQKENI.